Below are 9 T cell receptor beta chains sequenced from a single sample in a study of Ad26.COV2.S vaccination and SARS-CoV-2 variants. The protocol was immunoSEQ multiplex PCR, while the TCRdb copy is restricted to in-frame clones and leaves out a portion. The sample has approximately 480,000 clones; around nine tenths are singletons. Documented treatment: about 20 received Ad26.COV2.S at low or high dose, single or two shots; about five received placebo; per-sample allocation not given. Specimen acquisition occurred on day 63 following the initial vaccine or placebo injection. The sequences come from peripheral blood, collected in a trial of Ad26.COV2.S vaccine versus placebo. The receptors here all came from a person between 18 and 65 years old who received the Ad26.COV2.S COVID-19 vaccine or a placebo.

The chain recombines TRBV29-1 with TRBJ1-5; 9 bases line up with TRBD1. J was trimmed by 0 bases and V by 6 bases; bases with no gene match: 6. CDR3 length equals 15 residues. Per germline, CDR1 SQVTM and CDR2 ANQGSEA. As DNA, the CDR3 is TGCAGCGTCGTAAAGGGACAGGGTAGCAATCAGCCCCAGCATTTT. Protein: CSVVKGQGSNQPQHF. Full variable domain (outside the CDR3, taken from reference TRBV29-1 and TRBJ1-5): SAVISQKPSRDICQRGTSLTIQCQVDSQVTMMFWYRQQPGQSLTLIATANQGSEATYESGFVIDKFPISRPNLTFSTLTVSNMSPEDSSIYLCSVVKGQGSNQPQHFGDGTRLSIL.

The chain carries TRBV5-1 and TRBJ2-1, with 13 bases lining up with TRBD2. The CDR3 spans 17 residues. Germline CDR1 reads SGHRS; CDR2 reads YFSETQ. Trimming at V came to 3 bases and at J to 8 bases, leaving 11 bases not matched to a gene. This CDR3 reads CASSYGLAGVGVDEQFF. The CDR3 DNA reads TGCGCCAGCAGCTACGGACTAGCGGGGGTCGGGGTCGATGAGCAGTTCTTC.

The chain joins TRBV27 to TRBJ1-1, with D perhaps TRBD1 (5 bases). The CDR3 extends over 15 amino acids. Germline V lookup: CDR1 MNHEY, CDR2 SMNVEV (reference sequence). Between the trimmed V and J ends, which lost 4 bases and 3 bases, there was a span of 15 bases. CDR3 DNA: TGTGCCAGCAGTTCCCGAACCCAGGGTTACACTGAAGCTTTCTTT. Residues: CASSSRTQGYTEAFF.

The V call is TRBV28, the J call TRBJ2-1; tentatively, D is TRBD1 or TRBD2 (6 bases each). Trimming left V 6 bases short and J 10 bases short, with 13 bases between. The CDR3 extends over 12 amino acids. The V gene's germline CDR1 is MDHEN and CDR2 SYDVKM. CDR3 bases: TGTGCCAGCAGGGAAGGGGGGCGAGAGCAGTTCTTC. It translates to CASREGGREQFF.

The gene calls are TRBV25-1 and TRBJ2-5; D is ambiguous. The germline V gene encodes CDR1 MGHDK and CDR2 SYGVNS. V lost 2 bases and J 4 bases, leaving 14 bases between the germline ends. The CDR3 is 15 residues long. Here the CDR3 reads CASSEPRSWRETQYF. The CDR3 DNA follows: TGTGCCAGCAGTGAACCCCGATCCTGGAGAGAGACCCAGTACTTC.

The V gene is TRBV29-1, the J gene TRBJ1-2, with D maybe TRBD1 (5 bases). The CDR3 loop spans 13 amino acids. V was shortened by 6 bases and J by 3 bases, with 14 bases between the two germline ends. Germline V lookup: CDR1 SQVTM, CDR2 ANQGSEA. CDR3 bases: TGCAGCGTACCAAATACAGGTGACTATGGCTACACCTTC. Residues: CSVPNTGDYGYTF.

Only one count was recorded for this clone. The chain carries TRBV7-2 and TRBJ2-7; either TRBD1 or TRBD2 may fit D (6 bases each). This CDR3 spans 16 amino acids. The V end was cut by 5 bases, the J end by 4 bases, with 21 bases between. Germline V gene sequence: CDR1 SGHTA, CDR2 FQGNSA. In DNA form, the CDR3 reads TGTGCCAGCAGCCAAGGATACGGGGGCCGGGGGTACGAGCAGTACTTC. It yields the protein CASSQGYGGRGYEQYF.

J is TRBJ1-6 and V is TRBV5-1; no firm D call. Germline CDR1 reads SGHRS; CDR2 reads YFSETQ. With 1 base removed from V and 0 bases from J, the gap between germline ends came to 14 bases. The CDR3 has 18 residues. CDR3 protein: CASSLRLSASSYNSPLHF. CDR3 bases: TGCGCCAGCAGCTTGAGGCTTTCGGCTAGCTCCTATAATTCACCCCTCCACTTT.

CDR3 bases: TGCGCCAGCAGCTTGGACGGGACAGATCGAAGGGGTGAGCAGTTCTTC. Encoded protein: CASSLDGTDRRGEQFF. The chain recombines TRBV5-1 with TRBJ2-1, with TRBD1 identical over 7 bases. CDR1 and CDR2 (germline): SGHRS, YFSETQ. This CDR3 region has 16 residues. Trimming cost V 0 bases and J 9 bases; bases outside gene matches: 12.